Shown below are 15 T cell receptor beta chains from a single sample sequenced in a study of CD8 T cells in ankylosing spondylitis (dated by TCRdb to 2015 to 2018). These receptors' antigens are unknown. The library relied on 5' RACE. The instrument was an Illumina HiSeq 2500. TCRdb reprocessing: public reads trimmed at Q25 with fastp, clones called with MiXCR, in-frame beta chains kept. Each record represents a unique CDR3 protein, reported with the most common genes and DNA among its rows. For this sample the table gives some 400,000 distinct CDR3 sequences, of which around 22% were detected only once. Around 17% of the sample lies in the top ten. Summary of the overall study and its limitations: Blood from ankylosing spondylitis patients appeared to be characterized by a TCR beta motif made up of 8 or 9 highly homologous amino acid variants.

Sequencing was done on a sample of blood, either unsorted or a sorted T cell fraction (not recorded which). These receptors were collected from a male donor with ankylosing spondylitis.

This clonotype was seen a handful of times. This chain joins TRBV7-9 and TRBJ2-5; D possibly uses TRBD1 or TRBD2 (6 bases each). V was clipped by 5 bases and J by 4 bases, with 11 bases between them. CDR1 SEHNR and CDR2 FQNEAQ come from the germline V gene (reference sequence). This CDR3 is 13 amino acids long. The CDR3 protein is CASSLRGGETQYF. DNA for the CDR3: TGTGCCAGCAGCCTCAGGGGAGGAGAGACCCAGTACTTC.

This clonotype was detected only a few times. CDR3 protein: CASSQRGSNQPQHF. The CDR3 region has the DNA TGTGCCAGCAGCCAAAGAGGTAGCAATCAGCCCCAGCATTTT. The rearrangement links TRBV3-1 to TRBJ1-5; no reliable D call. Trimming took off 2 bases at V and 0 bases at J, with 5 bases between the two ends. This CDR3 region has 14 residues. Germline V gene sequence: CDR1 LGHDT, CDR2 YNNKEL (reference sequence).

This clonotype showed up just a few times. The chain has TRBV6-6 and TRBJ1-2; TRBD1 agrees at 7 bases. Per the germline V gene, CDR1 is MNHNY and CDR2 is SVGAGI (reference sequence). This CDR3 contains 12 residues. Trimming removed 4 bases from V and 8 bases from J; junction bases left unmatched: 4. This chain's CDR3 is CASSSTGRGYTF. CDR3 DNA: TGTGCCAGCAGTTCGACAGGGCGCGGCTACACCTTC.

This clonotype was seen only a few times. The chain carries TRBV12-3 or TRBV12-4 and TRBJ1-1, with TRBD1 matching over 8 bases. This CDR3 region has 13 residues. The V segment lost 6 bases and the J segment 8 bases; nucleotides outside the gene matches: 8. The CDR3 loop reads CASRTGEFSEAFF. CDR3 coding DNA: TGTGCCAGCAGGACAGGGGAGTTCTCCGAAGCTTTCTTT.

This clonotype occurred many times. DNA for the CDR3: TGTGCCAGCAGTTTGGGACTAGCGGGATTAGGTGAGCAGTTCTTC. Protein sequence: CASSLGLAGLGEQFF. The rearrangement joins TRBV12-3 or TRBV12-4 to TRBJ2-1; 13 nucleotides agree with TRBD2. After removal of 3 bases from V and 9 bases from J, the junction contained 5 bases not matched to a gene. The CDR3 is 15 amino acids.

This clonotype was detected only a few times. This chain joins TRBV20-1 and TRBJ2-1; TRBD2 aligns across 7 bases. CDR1 and CDR2 from the germline V gene are DFQATT and SNEGSKA (reference sequence). The trim removed 0 bases at V and 5 bases at J, leaving 7 bases unmatched. This CDR3 spans 15 amino acids. The CDR3 spells CSARETSLGNNEQFF. The CDR3 nucleotides are TGCAGTGCTAGAGAGACTAGCTTAGGGAACAATGAGCAGTTCTTC.

CDR3 protein: CASSLAGLPREQYF. Here the CDR3 DNA reads TGTGCCAGCAGCTTAGCTGGCCTCCCCAGGGAGCAGTACTTC. The chain has TRBV7-9 and TRBJ2-7; D remains ambiguous. Germline CDR1 reads SEHNR; CDR2 reads FQNEAQ (reference sequence). There are 14 residues in the CDR3. V lost 0 bases and J 7 bases, leaving 13 bases between the germline ends.

This clonotype has a handful of counts. The chain combines TRBV5-1 with TRBJ2-5; D is unclear. This CDR3 is 11 amino acids long. V was pared by 4 bases and J by 7 bases, with 8 bases between. From germline, CDR1 is SGHRS and CDR2 YFSETQ. This CDR3 reads CASSQTGTQYF. As DNA, the CDR3 is TGCGCCAGCAGCCAGACTGGGACCCAGTACTTC.

This clonotype came up a few times. J is TRBJ2-5 and V is TRBV12-3 or TRBV12-4; TRBD2 matches at 10 bases. Unmatched junction bases numbered 8, after V lost 5 bases and J lost 2 bases. The CDR3 is 16 amino acids. DNA of the CDR3: TGTGCCAGCAGTCCCTCTGGAGCGGGAGGGCAAGAGACCCAGTACTTC. It yields the protein CASSPSGAGGQETQYF.

The rearrangement uses TRBV20-1 and TRBJ2-1; a possible D gene is TRBD2 (6 bases). Germline CDR1 reads DFQATT; CDR2 reads SNEGSKA (reference sequence). CDR3 size: 16 residues. V was clipped by 1 base and J by 1 base, with 14 bases between them. This CDR3 is CSARVREALSYNEQFF. The CDR3 region has the DNA TGCAGTGCTAGAGTAAGGGAGGCCTTGTCCTACAATGAGCAGTTCTTC.

The chain recombines TRBV5-1 with TRBJ1-1; D not certain. Germline V CDR1 and CDR2: SGHRS, YFSETQ. This CDR3 region has 13 residues. V gave up 0 bases and J gave up 5 bases, with 8 bases separating them. CDR3 in amino acids: CASSLVRRTEAFF. CDR3 bases: TGCGCCAGCAGCTTGGTTCGCAGGACTGAAGCTTTCTTT.

The chain employs TRBV6-1 and TRBJ2-1; a possible D gene is TRBD1 (6 bases). This CDR3 contains 14 residues. Germline assignment: CDR1 MNHNS and CDR2 SASEGT. Trimming removed 6 bases from V and 6 bases from J, with 15 bases in between. CDR3 sequence: CASSRPGQSNEQFF. Written as DNA, the CDR3 is TGTGCCAGCAGCCGTCCGGGACAATCCAATGAGCAGTTCTTC.

The genes are TRBV15 and TRBJ2-1, with no clear D. This CDR3 has 16 residues. Germline V gene data show CDR1 as LNHNV and CDR2 as YYDKDF (reference sequence). Trimming left V 0 bases short and J 0 bases short, with 9 bases between. The CDR3 DNA is TGTGCCACCAGCAGAGATCGGGCTAACTCCTACAATGAGCAGTTCTTC. Translating gives CATSRDRANSYNEQFF.

The chain recombines TRBV12-3 or TRBV12-4 with TRBJ2-1; 8 bases match TRBD1. V lost 4 bases and J lost 4; bases outside the gene matches: 9. The CDR3 sequence is 16 residues long. CDR3 region: CASSSYGTGTYNEQFF. The CDR3 nucleotides read TGTGCCAGCAGTTCCTACGGGACAGGTACTTACAATGAGCAGTTCTTC.

The rearrangement links TRBV7-9 to TRBJ1-2; no clear D. The CDR3 consists of 12 residues. Trimming shortened V by 1 base and J by 4 bases, and 4 bases separated the two germline ends. Germline CDR1 SEHNR, CDR2 FQNEAQ (reference sequence). The CDR3 here is CASSLEFYGYTF. The CDR3 DNA reads TGTGCCAGCAGCTTAGAATTCTATGGCTACACCTTC.